The T cell receptor (beta chain) under discussion was sequenced for a study of blood T cell repertoires in COVID-19. Study overall: COVID-19 samples collected from the United States, Italy and Spain covered acute and convalescent phases. PBMCs, B-cell-depleted T cells, or T cells provided the cDNA or gDNA that made up the material.

The authors' processing: Estimation of nucleated cell counts relied on the amplification of reference gene primers. Clones were sequenced by immunoSEQ multiplex PCR, and TCRdb holds only the in-frame ones, with some missing. V and J calls and clone size are copied from that table; D and trimming were computed from the DNA. The sample carries approximately 100,000 clones, 65% to 75% recorded once. J gave up 5 bases and V 1 base, and 6 bases lay outside the gene matches. There are 16 residues in the CDR3. Germline-derived CDR1 and CDR2 are LGHNA and YNFKEQ. The specimen was peripheral blood. The receptor was isolated from a human donor with acute or convalescent COVID-19. The donor label of this sample is uncertain. This rearrangement joins TRBV4-2 to TRBJ2-5; 11 bases map to TRBD2. The DNA for the CDR3 is TGTGCCAGCAGCCAAGCGGTAGCGGGGGGGCGTGAGACCCAGTACTTC. It codes for CASSQAVAGGRETQYF.